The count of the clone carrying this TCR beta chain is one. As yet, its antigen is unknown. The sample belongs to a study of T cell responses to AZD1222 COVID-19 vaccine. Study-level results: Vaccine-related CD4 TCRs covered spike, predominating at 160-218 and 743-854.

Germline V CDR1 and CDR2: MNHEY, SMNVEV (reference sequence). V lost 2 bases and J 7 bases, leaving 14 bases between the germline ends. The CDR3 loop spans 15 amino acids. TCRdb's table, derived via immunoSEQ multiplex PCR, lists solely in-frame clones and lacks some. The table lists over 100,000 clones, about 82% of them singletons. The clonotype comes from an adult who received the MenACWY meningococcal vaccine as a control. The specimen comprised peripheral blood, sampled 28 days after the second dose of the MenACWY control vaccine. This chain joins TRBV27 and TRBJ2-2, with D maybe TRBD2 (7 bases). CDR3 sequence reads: CASSLMGGGLGELFF. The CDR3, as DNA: TGTGCCAGCAGTTTAATGGGGGGGGGCCTCGGGGAGCTGTTTTTT.